These 6 T cell receptor beta chains were sequenced from one sample in a study of blood T cell repertoires in COVID-19 (dated by TCRdb to 2020 to 2022). The library was prepared using the immunoSEQ multiplex PCR assay. TCRdb took this table from immuneACCESS and kept in-frame rearrangements with V and J called. Such tables lack part of the clones; where checked against another copy, unresolved V genes explain under half of the gap, and the rest is unexplained. The sample profile shows more than 300,000 clones; roughly nine tenths of them were found once. 1.8% of the sample rests with the top ten. Sequenced material: peripheral blood. The receptors derive from a woman aged 25 to 39 with COVID-19, enrolled during active disease.

This chain uses TRBV6-5 with TRBJ2-3; 11 bases align to TRBD2. The ends lost 3 bases at V and 4 bases at J; junction bases unmatched: 6. Germline CDR1 MNHEY, CDR2 SVGAGI. CDR3 length equals 16 residues. This CDR3 is CASSYSTSGAADTQYF. CDR3 nucleotides: TGTGCCAGCAGTTATTCGACTAGCGGGGCCGCAGATACGCAGTATTTT.

The rearrangement uses TRBV5-6 and TRBJ1-6; D remains ambiguous. Germline V gene sequence: CDR1 SGHDT, CDR2 YYEEEE. The CDR3 is made up of 14 amino acids. Trimming took 2 bases from V and 4 from J, leaving 7 bases between them. In nucleotides, the CDR3 is TGTGCCAGCAGCTTAGTACAGTATAATTCACCCCTCCACTTT. Its translation is CASSLVQYNSPLHF.

The J gene is TRBJ1-1, the V gene TRBV6-1, with D perhaps matching TRBD1 (6 bases). Germline CDR1 is MNHNS and CDR2 is SASEGT. This CDR3 spans 14 amino acids. With 2 bases removed from V and 7 bases from J, the gap between germline ends came to 14 bases. This chain's CDR3 is CASSELLGRGEAFF. The DNA of the CDR3 is TGTGCCAGCAGTGAACTTTTGGGCAGGGGTGAAGCTTTCTTT.

The chain employs TRBV6-5 and TRBJ1-3, with D tentatively TRBD1 (6 bases). V lost 7 bases and J 0 bases, leaving 7 bases between the germline ends. This CDR3 comprises 13 residues. The germline CDR1 and CDR2 sequences are MNHEY and SVGAGI. The CDR3 coding sequence is TGTGCCAGCAACAGGGTCTCTGGAAACACCATATATTTT. It translates to CASNRVSGNTIYF.

This chain uses TRBV2 with TRBJ1-1, with TRBD1 identical over 8 bases. Germline CDR1 is SNHLY and CDR2 is FYNNEI. This CDR3 spans 14 amino acids. With 8 bases clipped from V and 4 bases from J, the junction kept 9 bases outside the gene matches. CDR3 nucleotide sequence: TGTGCCAGCCGAGGGTGGACAGGGAGCACTGAAGCTTTCTTT. It translates to CASRGWTGSTEAFF.

This chain uses TRBV15 with TRBJ1-1; 8 bases fit TRBD1. V trimming: 2 bases; J trimming: 9 bases; junction bases outside the gene matches: 5. The germline V gene encodes CDR1 LNHNV and CDR2 YYDKDF (reference sequence). CDR3 size: 13 residues. This CDR3 is CATSRTGQGKAFF. The CDR3 coding sequence is TGTGCCACCAGCAGAACTGGACAGGGTAAAGCTTTCTTT. Supplemented by reference TRBV15 and TRBJ1-1, the full variable domain reads DAMVIQNPRYQVTQFGKPVTLSCSQTLNHNVMYWYQQKSSQAPKLLFHYYDKDFNNEADTPDNFQSRRPNTSFCFLDIRSPGLGDTAMYLCATSRTGQGKAFFGQGTRLTVV.